This TCR beta chain was retrieved from a study of OX40 agonist ivuxolimab in advanced cancers. Repertoires were generated with immunoSEQ multiplex PCR, while TCRdb's copy carries only in-frame clones and drops some. The sample holds roughly 10,000 clones, 88% seen once. The ends were cut back, 2 bases at V and 0 bases at J, with 7 bases in the middle. The V gene's germline CDR1 is MNHEY and CDR2 SMNVEV (reference sequence). CDR3 length: 14 amino acids. Study-level results: Partial responders at 0.1-3.0 mg/kg had among the lowest clonal expansion.

A word on this clone: Its target is unknown.

The clonotype originates from an adult with an advanced solid tumor such as melanoma, head and neck, liver or kidney cancer. The sequenced sample was CD4+ or CD8+ T cells sorted from blood, obtained in a trial of the OX40 agonist ivuxolimab. J is TRBJ1-1 and V is TRBV27; D perhaps matches TRBD1 (5 bases). CDR3 DNA sequence: TGTGCCAGCAGTTTAGGGGGTATGAACACTGAAGCTTTCTTT. Its translation: CASSLGGMNTEAFF.